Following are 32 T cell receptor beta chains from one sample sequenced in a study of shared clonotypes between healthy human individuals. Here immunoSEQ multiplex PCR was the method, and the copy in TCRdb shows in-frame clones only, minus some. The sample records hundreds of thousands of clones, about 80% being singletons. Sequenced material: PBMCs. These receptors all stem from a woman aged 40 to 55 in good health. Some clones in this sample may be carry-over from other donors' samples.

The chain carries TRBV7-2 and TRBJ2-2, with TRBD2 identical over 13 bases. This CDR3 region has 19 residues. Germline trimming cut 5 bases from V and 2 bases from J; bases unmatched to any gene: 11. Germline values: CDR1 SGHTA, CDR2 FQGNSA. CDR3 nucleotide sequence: TGTGCCAGCAGCCCTGGGACTAGCGGGATAAGCCTCAACACCGGGGAGCTGTTTTTT. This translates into CASSPGTSGISLNTGELFF. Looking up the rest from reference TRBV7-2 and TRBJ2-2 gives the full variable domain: GAGVSQSPSNKVTEKGKDVELRCDPISGHTALYWYRQSLGQGLEFLIYFQGNSAPDKSGLPSDRFSAERTGGSVSTLTIQRTQQEDSAVYLCASSPGTSGISLNTGELFFGEGSRLTVL.

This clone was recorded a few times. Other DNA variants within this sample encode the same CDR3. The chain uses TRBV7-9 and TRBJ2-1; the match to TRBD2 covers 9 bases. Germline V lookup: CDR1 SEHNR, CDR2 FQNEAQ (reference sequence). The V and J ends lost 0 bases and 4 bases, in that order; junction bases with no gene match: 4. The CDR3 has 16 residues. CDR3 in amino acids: CASSLALAGAYNEQFF. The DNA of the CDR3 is TGTGCCAGCAGCTTAGCGTTAGCGGGGGCGTACAATGAGCAGTTCTTC.

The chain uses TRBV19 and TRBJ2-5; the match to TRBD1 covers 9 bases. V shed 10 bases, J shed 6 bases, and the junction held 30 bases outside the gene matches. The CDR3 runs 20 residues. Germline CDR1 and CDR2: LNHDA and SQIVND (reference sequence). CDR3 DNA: TGTGCCACTTCCGGGACAGGGATAGCAATCTCAGCGGAGGGGGGACAGACCCAGTACTTC. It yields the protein CATSGTGIAISAEGGQTQYF. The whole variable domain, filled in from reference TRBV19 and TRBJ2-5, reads DGGITQSPKYLFRKEGQNVTLSCEQNLNHDAMYWYRQDPGQGLRLIYYSQIVNDFQKGDIAEGYSVSREKKESFPLTVTSAQKNPTAFYLCATSGTGIAISAEGGQTQYFGPGTRLLVL.

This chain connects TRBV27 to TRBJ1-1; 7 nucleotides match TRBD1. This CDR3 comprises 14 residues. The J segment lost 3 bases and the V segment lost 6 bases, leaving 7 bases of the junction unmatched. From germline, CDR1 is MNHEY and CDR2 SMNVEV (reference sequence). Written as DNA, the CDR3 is TGTGCCAGCAGGCGGGGCAGGGGGTACACTGAAGCTTTCTTT. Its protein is CASRRGRGYTEAFF.

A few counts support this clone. The CDR3 nucleotides read TGTGCCTGGGAGGGACTGCGAGGTGATTCACCCCTCCACTTT. It specifies CAWEGLRGDSPLHF. The chain has TRBV30 and TRBJ1-6; maybe TRBD1 (5 bases). Trimming removed 5 bases at V and 8 bases at J, with 16 bases between. Germline loops: CDR1 GTSNPN, CDR2 SVGIG (reference sequence). CDR3 size: 14 residues.

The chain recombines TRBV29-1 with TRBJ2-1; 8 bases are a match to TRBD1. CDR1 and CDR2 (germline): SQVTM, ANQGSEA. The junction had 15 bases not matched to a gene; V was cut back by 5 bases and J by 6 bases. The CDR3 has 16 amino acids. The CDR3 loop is CSVTPWEQGVGNEQFF. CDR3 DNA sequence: TGCAGCGTTACCCCCTGGGAACAGGGGGTTGGCAATGAGCAGTTCTTC.

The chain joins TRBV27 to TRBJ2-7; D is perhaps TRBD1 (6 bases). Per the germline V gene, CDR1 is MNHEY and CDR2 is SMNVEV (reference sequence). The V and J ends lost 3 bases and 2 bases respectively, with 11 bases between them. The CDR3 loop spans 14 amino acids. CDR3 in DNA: TGTGCCAGCAGTTTCTTGAGGACAGCCTACGAGCAGTACTTC. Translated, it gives CASSFLRTAYEQYF.

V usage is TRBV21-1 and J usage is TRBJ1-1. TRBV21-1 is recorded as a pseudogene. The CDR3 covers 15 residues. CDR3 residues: CASSWRDIMNTEAFF. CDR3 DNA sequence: TGTGCCAGCAGCTGGAGGGACATCATGAACACTGAAGCTTTCTTT.

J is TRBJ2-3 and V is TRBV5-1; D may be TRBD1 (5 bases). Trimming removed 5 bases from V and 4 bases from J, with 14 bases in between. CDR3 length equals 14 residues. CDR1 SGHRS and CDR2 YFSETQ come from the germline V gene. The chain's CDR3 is CASSRQGVADTQYF. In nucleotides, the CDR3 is TGCGCCAGCAGTAGGCAAGGGGTCGCAGATACGCAGTATTTT.

Here the CDR3 DNA reads TGTGCCAGCTCACCCGATCAGGGTGTCACTGAAGCTTTCTTT. Its translation is CASSPDQGVTEAFF. The J gene is TRBJ1-1, the V gene TRBV18; D is perhaps TRBD1 (5 bases). The CDR3 loop spans 14 amino acids. Germline V gives CDR1 KGHSH, CDR2 LQKENI. Trimming cost V 3 bases and J 4 bases, with 12 bases left between them.

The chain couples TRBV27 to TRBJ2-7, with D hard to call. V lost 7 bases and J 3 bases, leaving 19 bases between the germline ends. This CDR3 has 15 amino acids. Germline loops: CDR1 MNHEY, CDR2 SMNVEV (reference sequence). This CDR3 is CASTYRDSHVYEQYF. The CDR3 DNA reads TGTGCCAGCACCTACCGAGATTCACACGTCTACGAGCAGTACTTC.

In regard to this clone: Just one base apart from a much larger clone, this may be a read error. The CDR3 DNA reads TGTGCCAGCTCACATTCCGGACAGTTAGAAGCTTTCTTT. Protein: CASSHSGQLEAFF. The rearrangement links TRBV18 to TRBJ1-1; possibly TRBD1 for D (6 bases). V lost 4 bases, J lost 8 bases, and 14 bases lay in between. In germline, CDR1 is KGHSH, CDR2 LQKENI. The CDR3 is 13 residues long.

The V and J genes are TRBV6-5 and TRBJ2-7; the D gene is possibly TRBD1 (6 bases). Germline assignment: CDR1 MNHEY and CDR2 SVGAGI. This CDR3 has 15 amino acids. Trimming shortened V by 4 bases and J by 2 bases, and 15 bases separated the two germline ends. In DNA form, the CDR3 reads TGTGCCAGCAGTTCCTCCGGGACACAAACCTACGAGCAGTACTTC. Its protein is CASSSSGTQTYEQYF.

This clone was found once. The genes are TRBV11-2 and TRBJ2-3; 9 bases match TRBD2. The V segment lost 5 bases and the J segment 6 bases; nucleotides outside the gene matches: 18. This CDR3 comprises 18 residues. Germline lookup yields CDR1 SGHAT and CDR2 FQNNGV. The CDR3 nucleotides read TGTGCCAGCAGCCCTAACCCTACATTAGCGGGGGAAGGGGATACGCAGTATTTT. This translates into CASSPNPTLAGEGDTQYF. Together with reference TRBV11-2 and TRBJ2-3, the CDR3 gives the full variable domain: EAGVAQSPRYKIIEKRQSVAFWCNPISGHATLYWYQQILGQGPKLLIQFQNNGVVDDSQLPKDRFSAERLKGVDSTLKIQPAKLEDSAVYLCASSPNPTLAGEGDTQYFGPGTRLTVL.

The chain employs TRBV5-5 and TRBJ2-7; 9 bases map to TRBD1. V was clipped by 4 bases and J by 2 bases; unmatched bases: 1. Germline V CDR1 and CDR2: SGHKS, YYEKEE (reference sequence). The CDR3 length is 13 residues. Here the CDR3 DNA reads TGTGCCAGCAGCCGGGACAGGGCCTACGAGCAGTACTTC. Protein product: CASSRDRAYEQYF. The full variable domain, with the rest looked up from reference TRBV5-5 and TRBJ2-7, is DAGVTQSPTHLIKTRGQQVTLRCSPISGHKSVSWYQQVLGQGPQFIFQYYEKEERGRGNFPDRFSARQFPNYSSELNVNALLLGDSALYLCASSRDRAYEQYFGPGTRLTVT.

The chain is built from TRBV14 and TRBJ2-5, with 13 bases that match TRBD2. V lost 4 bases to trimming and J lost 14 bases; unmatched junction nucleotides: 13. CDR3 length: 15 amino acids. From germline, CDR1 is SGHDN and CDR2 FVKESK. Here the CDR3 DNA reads TGTGCCAGCAGCCCATCGGGACTAGCGGGATTTACCTACTACTTC. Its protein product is CASSPSGLAGFTYYF.

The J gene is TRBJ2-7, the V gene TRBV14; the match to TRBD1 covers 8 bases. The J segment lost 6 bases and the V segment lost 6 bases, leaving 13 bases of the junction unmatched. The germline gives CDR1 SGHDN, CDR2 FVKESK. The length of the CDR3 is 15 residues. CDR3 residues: CASSRRGTGSLEQYF. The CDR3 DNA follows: TGTGCCAGCAGTCGACGAGGGACAGGATCCCTCGAGCAGTACTTC.

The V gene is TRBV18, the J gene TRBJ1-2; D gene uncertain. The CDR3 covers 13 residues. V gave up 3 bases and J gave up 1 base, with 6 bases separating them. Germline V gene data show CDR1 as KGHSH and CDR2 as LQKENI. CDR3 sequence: CASSPSDNYGYTF. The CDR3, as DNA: TGTGCCAGCTCACCTTCCGATAACTATGGCTACACCTTC. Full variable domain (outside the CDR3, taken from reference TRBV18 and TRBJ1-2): NAGVMQNPRHLVRRRGQEARLRCSPMKGHSHVYWYRQLPEEGLKFMVYLQKENIIDESGMPKERFSAEFPKEGPSILRIQQVVRGDSAAYFCASSPSDNYGYTFGSGTRLTVV.

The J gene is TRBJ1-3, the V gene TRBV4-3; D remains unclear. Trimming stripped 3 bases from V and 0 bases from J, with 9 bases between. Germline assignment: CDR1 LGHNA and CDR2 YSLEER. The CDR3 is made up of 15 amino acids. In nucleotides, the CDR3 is TGCGCCAGCAGCCAGGGCAGATACTCTGGAAACACCATATATTTT. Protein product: CASSQGRYSGNTIYF.

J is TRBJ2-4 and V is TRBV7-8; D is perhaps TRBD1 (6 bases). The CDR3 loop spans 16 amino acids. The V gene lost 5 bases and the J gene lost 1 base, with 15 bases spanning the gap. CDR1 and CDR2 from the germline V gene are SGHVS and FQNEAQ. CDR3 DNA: TGTGCCAGCAGCCTTCAAACAGGGATTGCCAAAAACATTCAGTACTTC. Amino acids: CASSLQTGIAKNIQYF.

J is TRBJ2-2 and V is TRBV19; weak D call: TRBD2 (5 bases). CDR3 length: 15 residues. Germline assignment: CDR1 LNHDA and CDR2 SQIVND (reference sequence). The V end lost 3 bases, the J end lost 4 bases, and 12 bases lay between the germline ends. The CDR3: CASSIRGEVTGELFF. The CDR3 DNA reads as TGTGCCAGTAGTATTCGGGGAGAGGTCACCGGGGAGCTGTTTTTT.

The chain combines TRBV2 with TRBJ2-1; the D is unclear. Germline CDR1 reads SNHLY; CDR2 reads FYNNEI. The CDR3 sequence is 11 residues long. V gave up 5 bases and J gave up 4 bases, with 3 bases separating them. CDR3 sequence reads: CASSNYNEQFF. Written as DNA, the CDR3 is TGTGCCAGCAGTAATTACAATGAGCAGTTCTTC.

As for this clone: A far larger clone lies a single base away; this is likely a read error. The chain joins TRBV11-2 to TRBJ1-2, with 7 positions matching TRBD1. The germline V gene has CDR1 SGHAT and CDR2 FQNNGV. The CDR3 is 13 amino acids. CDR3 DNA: TGTGCCAACAGCCCGACAGGGAACTATGGCTACACCTTC. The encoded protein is CANSPTGNYGYTF.

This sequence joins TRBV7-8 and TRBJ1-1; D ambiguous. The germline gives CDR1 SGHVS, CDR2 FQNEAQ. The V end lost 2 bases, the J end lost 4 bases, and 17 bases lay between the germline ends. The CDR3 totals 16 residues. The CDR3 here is CASSLRAHLDGTEAFF. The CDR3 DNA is TGTGCCAGCAGCTTACGAGCTCACTTGGATGGCACTGAAGCTTTCTTT. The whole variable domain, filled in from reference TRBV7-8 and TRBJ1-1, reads GAGVSQSPRYKVAKRGQDVALRCDPISGHVSLFWYQQALGQGPEFLTYFQNEAQLDKSGLPSDRFFAERPEGSVSTLKIQRTQQEDSAVYLCASSLRAHLDGTEAFFGQGTRLTVV.

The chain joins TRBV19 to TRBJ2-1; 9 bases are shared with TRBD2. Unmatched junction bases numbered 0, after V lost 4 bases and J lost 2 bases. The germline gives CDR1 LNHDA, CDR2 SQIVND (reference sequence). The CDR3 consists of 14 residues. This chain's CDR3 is CASSSGRAYNEQFF. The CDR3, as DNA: TGTGCCAGTAGTAGCGGGAGGGCCTACAATGAGCAGTTCTTC.

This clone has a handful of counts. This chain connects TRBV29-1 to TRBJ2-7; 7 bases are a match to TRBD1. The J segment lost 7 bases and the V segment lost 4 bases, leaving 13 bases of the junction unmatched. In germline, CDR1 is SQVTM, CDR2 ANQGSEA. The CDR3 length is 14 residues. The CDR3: CSVGGQPLGREQYF. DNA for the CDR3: TGCAGCGTTGGGGGACAGCCCCTAGGTCGGGAGCAGTACTTC.

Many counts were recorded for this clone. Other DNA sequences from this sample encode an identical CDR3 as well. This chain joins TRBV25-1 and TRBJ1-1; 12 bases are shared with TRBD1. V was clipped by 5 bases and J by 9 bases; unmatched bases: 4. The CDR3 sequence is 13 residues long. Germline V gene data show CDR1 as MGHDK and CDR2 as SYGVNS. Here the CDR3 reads CASSMGQGAQAFF. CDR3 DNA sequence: TGTGCCAGCAGTATGGGACAGGGGGCACAAGCTTTCTTT.

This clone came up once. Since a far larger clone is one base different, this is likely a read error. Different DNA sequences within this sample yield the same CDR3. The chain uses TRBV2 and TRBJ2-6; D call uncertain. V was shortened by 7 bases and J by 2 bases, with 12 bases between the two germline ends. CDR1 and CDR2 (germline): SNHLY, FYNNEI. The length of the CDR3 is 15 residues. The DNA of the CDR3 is TGTGCCAGCAAAGACACATACGCTGGGGCCAACGTCCTGACTTTC. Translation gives CASKDTYAGANVLTF.

This CDR3 reads CASSLAEGTGELFF. CDR3 bases: TGTGCCAGCAGTCTAGCGGAGGGGACCGGGGAGCTGTTTTTT. This chain connects TRBV6-1 to TRBJ2-2, with TRBD2 matching over 7 bases. Germline CDR1 MNHNS, CDR2 SASEGT. V lost 5 bases, J lost 5 bases, and 5 bases stayed unmatched. This CDR3 spans 14 amino acids.

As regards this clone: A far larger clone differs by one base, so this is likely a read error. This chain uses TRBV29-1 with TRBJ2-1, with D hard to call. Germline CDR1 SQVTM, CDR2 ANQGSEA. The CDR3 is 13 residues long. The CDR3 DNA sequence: TGCAGCGTCGTTGCGTCTCGGGTGGGTGAGCAGCTCTTC. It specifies CSVVASRVGEQLF.

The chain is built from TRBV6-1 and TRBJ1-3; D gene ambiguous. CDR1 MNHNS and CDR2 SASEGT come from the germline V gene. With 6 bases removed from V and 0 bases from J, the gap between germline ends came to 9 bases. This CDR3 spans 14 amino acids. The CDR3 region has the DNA TGTGCCAGCAGCAGACCGAACTCTGGAAACACCATATATTTT. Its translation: CASSRPNSGNTIYF.

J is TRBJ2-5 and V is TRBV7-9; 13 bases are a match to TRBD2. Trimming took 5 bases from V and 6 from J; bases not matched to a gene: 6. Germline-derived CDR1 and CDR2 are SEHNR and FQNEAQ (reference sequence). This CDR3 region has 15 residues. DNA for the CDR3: TGTGCCAGCAGCGTACTAGCGGGAGGGCCTAAGACCCAGTACTTC. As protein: CASSVLAGGPKTQYF.